This T cell receptor (beta chain) is drawn from a study of technical replicates of blood from a few donors. The protocol was immunoSEQ multiplex PCR, while the TCRdb copy is restricted to in-frame clones and leaves out a portion. The data show around 50,000 clones, approximately 95% seen once. The CDR3 sequence is 14 residues long. With 2 bases removed from V and 4 bases from J, the gap between germline ends came to 12 bases. CDR1 and CDR2 (germline): SGHDT, YYEEEE. The sequencing input was T cells isolated from PBMCs. The clonotype originates from a human donor in good health. The V gene is TRBV5-6, the J gene TRBJ1-1; D perhaps matches TRBD1 (6 bases). The CDR3 nucleotides read TGTGCCAGCAGCTTCCTAACAGGGATCACTGAAGCTTTCTTT. It codes for CASSFLTGITEAFF.